A single sample gave rise to the 21 T cell receptor beta chains below, sequenced in a study of OX40 agonist ivuxolimab in advanced cancers. TCRdb's table, derived via immunoSEQ multiplex PCR, lists solely in-frame clones and lacks some. Of about 73,000 clones in the sample, approximately 86% were seen once. This material consisted of CD4+ or CD8+ T cells sorted from blood, taken in a trial of the OX40 agonist ivuxolimab. The receptor source for this set is an adult with an advanced solid tumor such as melanoma, head and neck, liver or kidney cancer.

The rearrangement joins TRBV2 to TRBJ1-2, with 8 nucleotides matching TRBD1. The J segment lost 7 bases and the V segment lost 6 bases, leaving 4 bases of the junction unmatched. This CDR3 contains 12 residues. Germline CDR1 reads SNHLY; CDR2 reads FYNNEI. In DNA form, the CDR3 reads TGTGCCAGCAGGACAGGGGCAGGTGGCTACACCTTC. Translating it yields CASRTGAGGYTF.

This clone was counted once. J is TRBJ1-1 and V is TRBV7-3; D is unclear. Trimming pared 2 bases from V and 6 bases from J, leaving 10 bases between. The CDR3 spans 13 residues. Looked up from germline, CDR1 is SGHTA and CDR2 is FQGTGA. For the CDR3, the DNA is TGTGCCAGCAGCTTACCAGTGCGGTCTGAAGCTTTCTTT. This translates into CASSLPVRSEAFF. The full variable domain, its missing parts supplied by reference TRBV7-3 and TRBJ1-1, is GAGVSQTPSNKVTEKGKYVELRCDPISGHTALYWYRQSLGQGPEFLIYFQGTGAADDSGLPNDRFFAVRPEGSVSTLKIQRTERGDSAVYLCASSLPVRSEAFFGQGTRLTVV.

V and J are TRBV20-1 and TRBJ1-5; D not certain. With 2 bases removed from V and 7 bases from J, the gap between germline ends came to 6 bases. The CDR3 loop spans 11 amino acids. Per the germline V gene, CDR1 is DFQATT and CDR2 is SNEGSKA (reference sequence). CDR3 nucleotides: TGCAGTGCTAGATCGGGCCAGCCCCAGCATTTT. Translation: CSARSGQPQHF.

The J gene is TRBJ2-6, the V gene TRBV5-1; 9 bases agree with TRBD1. The CDR3 contains 17 residues. Germline assignment: CDR1 SGHRS and CDR2 YFSETQ. J gave up 4 bases and V 2 bases, and 7 bases lay outside the gene matches. The CDR3: CASSLGTGISGANVLTF. The CDR3 nucleotides read TGCGCCAGCAGCTTAGGGACAGGGATCTCCGGGGCCAACGTCCTGACTTTC.

This clone was counted at least ten times. This chain links TRBV10-3 with TRBJ1-3; D might be TRBD1 (6 bases). The CDR3 length is 13 residues. CDR1 ENHRY and CDR2 SYGVKD come from the germline V gene. V lost 9 bases, J lost 0 bases, and 9 bases lay in between. The CDR3 region is CAINRDSGNTIYF. CDR3 bases: TGTGCCATAAACAGGGACTCTGGAAACACCATATATTTT.

V and J are TRBV5-1 and TRBJ2-2; a weak D match, TRBD1 (5 bases). This CDR3 comprises 13 residues. Germline values: CDR1 SGHRS, CDR2 YFSETQ. V was clipped by 3 bases and J by 9 bases, with 12 bases between them. CDR3 region: CASSSAWGRELFF. The CDR3, as DNA: TGCGCCAGCAGCTCTGCCTGGGGCCGGGAGCTGTTTTTT.

The rearrangement uses TRBV19 and TRBJ1-1; D not certain. This CDR3 region has 17 residues. V shed 3 bases and J shed 0 bases, with 17 bases lying between them. Germline CDR1 reads LNHDA; CDR2 reads SQIVND (reference sequence). The CDR3 sequence: CASSIVLGLLLNTEAFF. DNA for the CDR3: TGTGCCAGTAGTATTGTGTTGGGGTTGTTATTGAACACTGAAGCTTTCTTT.

This CDR3 is CASLGTGTYEQYF. The CDR3 nucleotides are TGTGCCTCCTTGGGGACAGGGACCTACGAGCAGTACTTC. V usage is TRBV2 and J usage is TRBJ2-7, with 9 bases identical to TRBD1. Germline V gene sequence: CDR1 SNHLY, CDR2 FYNNEI. After removal of 11 bases from V and 2 bases from J, the junction contained 7 bases not matched to a gene. The CDR3 loop spans 13 amino acids.

The chain recombines TRBV6-6 with TRBJ1-1; no firm D call. V was shortened by 7 bases and J by 4 bases, with 10 bases between the two germline ends. Germline-derived CDR1 and CDR2 are MNHNY and SVGAGI (reference sequence). The CDR3 extends over 12 amino acids. DNA of the CDR3: TGTGCCAGCACCGTACAAAGCACTGAAGCTTTCTTT. Its protein is CASTVQSTEAFF.

The chain uses TRBV9 and TRBJ2-3; 7 nucleotides agree with TRBD2. The ends lost 0 bases at V and 6 bases at J; junction bases unmatched: 7. The CDR3 extends over 15 amino acids. The V gene's germline CDR1 is SGDLS and CDR2 YYNGEE. The CDR3 sequence is CASSVVGLGSDTQYF. The DNA of the CDR3 is TGTGCCAGCAGCGTAGTAGGACTAGGTAGTGATACGCAGTATTTT.

V usage is TRBV19 and J usage is TRBJ1-3, with TRBD1 identical over 7 bases. Germline V gives CDR1 LNHDA, CDR2 SQIVND (reference sequence). The CDR3 runs to 16 residues. The J segment lost 0 bases and the V segment lost 4 bases, leaving 6 bases of the junction unmatched. The CDR3 protein is CASSTRDSSSGNTIYF. In DNA, the CDR3 is TGTGCCAGTAGTACCCGGGACAGCTCCTCTGGAAACACCATATATTTT. Based on the CDR3 plus reference TRBV19 and TRBJ1-3, the full variable domain is DGGITQSPKYLFRKEGQNVTLSCEQNLNHDAMYWYRQDPGQGLRLIYYSQIVNDFQKGDIAEGYSVSREKKESFPLTVTSAQKNPTAFYLCASSTRDSSSGNTIYFGEGSWLTVV.

The chain has TRBV19 and TRBJ2-3; no clear D. The germline gives CDR1 LNHDA, CDR2 SQIVND (reference sequence). Trimming stripped 7 bases from V and 2 bases from J, with 7 bases between. CDR3 length equals 12 residues. CDR3 region: CASMAATDTQYF. The CDR3 DNA reads as TGTGCCAGTATGGCGGCCACAGATACGCAGTATTTT.

The chain combines TRBV19 with TRBJ1-3, with TRBD1 matching 7 bases. Germline V gives CDR1 LNHDA, CDR2 SQIVND (reference sequence). This CDR3 is built from 15 residues. Germline trimming cut 10 bases from V and 4 bases from J; bases unmatched to any gene: 13. Written as DNA, the CDR3 is TGTGCCACCACAATGGCGCAGGGGGTCGGAAACACCATATATTTT. Amino acid sequence: CATTMAQGVGNTIYF. Based on the CDR3 plus reference TRBV19 and TRBJ1-3, the full variable domain is DGGITQSPKYLFRKEGQNVTLSCEQNLNHDAMYWYRQDPGQGLRLIYYSQIVNDFQKGDIAEGYSVSREKKESFPLTVTSAQKNPTAFYLCATTMAQGVGNTIYFGEGSWLTVV.

The chain links TRBV10-1 to TRBJ1-3; tentative D call: TRBD1 (5 bases). Trimming left V 3 bases short and J 1 base short, with 13 bases between. The germline gives CDR1 WNHNN, CDR2 SYGVQD (reference sequence). This CDR3 spans 16 amino acids. This chain's CDR3 is CASSDSGRTSGNTIYF. CDR3 DNA: TGCGCCAGCAGTGATTCCGGACGGACATCTGGAAACACCATATATTTT.

The chain combines TRBV25-1 with TRBJ2-7; 12 bases map to TRBD2. The CDR3 runs to 15 residues. The junction had 5 bases not matched to a gene; V was cut back by 4 bases and J by 4 bases. Germline V gene sequence: CDR1 MGHDK, CDR2 SYGVNS. The chain's CDR3 is CASSGLAGVLYEQYF. The CDR3 DNA is TGTGCCAGCAGTGGACTAGCGGGAGTCTTATACGAGCAGTACTTC.

This chain links TRBV5-1 with TRBJ2-1; D is unclear. CDR1 and CDR2 (germline): SGHRS, YFSETQ. This CDR3 contains 15 residues. Trimming removed 4 bases from V and 4 bases from J, with 15 bases in between. CDR3 bases: TGCGCCAGCAGCCCTGGACCAATTGGGTACAATGAGCAGTTCTTC. Protein product: CASSPGPIGYNEQFF. Looking up the rest from reference TRBV5-1 and TRBJ2-1 gives the full variable domain: KAGVTQTPRYLIKTRGQQVTLSCSPISGHRSVSWYQQTPGQGLQFLFEYFSETQRNKGNFPGRFSGRQFSNSRSEMNVSTLELGDSALYLCASSPGPIGYNEQFFGPGTRLTVL.

The rearrangement uses TRBV25-1 and TRBJ2-3; 13 bases fit TRBD2. The length of the CDR3 is 16 residues. V lost 8 bases to trimming and J lost 4 bases; unmatched junction nucleotides: 9. CDR1 MGHDK and CDR2 SYGVNS come from the germline V gene. The CDR3 nucleotides are TGTGCCAGCGGGACTAGCGGGATTCTACGACCAGATACGCAGTATTTT. Translated, it gives CASGTSGILRPDTQYF.

This chain joins TRBV28 and TRBJ2-5; 8 bases map to TRBD1. The CDR3 consists of 16 residues. Trimming removed 6 bases from V and 5 bases from J; junction bases left unmatched: 14. CDR1 MDHEN and CDR2 SYDVKM come from the germline V gene. This CDR3 reads CASSRSGQGGGETQYF. As DNA, the CDR3 is TGTGCCAGCAGCCGGAGCGGACAGGGAGGAGGGGAGACCCAGTACTTC.

This clone turned up a few times. The chain has TRBV27 and TRBJ1-4; D unclear. This CDR3 comprises 14 residues. Trimming cost V 9 bases and J 6 bases, with 17 bases left between them. Germline-derived CDR1 and CDR2 are MNHEY and SMNVEV (reference sequence). The CDR3 region has the DNA TGTGCCAGTCGGCTGCTTCGAGGAGATGAAAAACTGTTTTTT. Translated, it gives CASRLLRGDEKLFF.

The genes are TRBV29-1 and TRBJ1-3; possibly TRBD1 for D (6 bases). The germline V gene has CDR1 SQVTM and CDR2 ANQGSEA. Trimming removed 7 bases from V and 3 bases from J, with 13 bases in between. The CDR3 totals 13 residues. The CDR3 DNA reads as TGCAGCGCCGCCTGGGGGCTTGGAAACACCATATATTTT. It specifies CSAAWGLGNTIYF. Full variable domain (remainder filled in from reference TRBV29-1 and TRBJ1-3): SAVISQKPSRDICQRGTSLTIQCQVDSQVTMMFWYRQQPGQSLTLIATANQGSEATYESGFVIDKFPISRPNLTFSTLTVSNMSPEDSSIYLCSAAWGLGNTIYFGEGSWLTVV.

The J gene is TRBJ2-7, the V gene TRBV11-1; possible D gene TRBD1, 6 bases. Germline-derived CDR1 and CDR2 are SGHAT and FQDESV (reference sequence). The CDR3 extends over 12 amino acids. V was trimmed by 10 bases and J by 3 bases, leaving 13 bases between them. The DNA of the CDR3 is TGTGCCACCTCGGTCAGGGGCTACGAGCAGTACTTC. Amino acids: CATSVRGYEQYF.